The 21 T cell receptor beta chains below were found in one sample sequenced in a study of T cell responses to AZD1222 COVID-19 vaccine. Measured with immunoSEQ multiplex PCR; TCRdb has only the in-frame clones, and not every one. The repertoire consists of approximately 150,000 clones, with 92% occurring once and the leading ten covering around 4.4%. The specimen was peripheral blood, collected on day 0 of MenACWY control vaccination. The receptors shown here come from an adult in good health.

There are a few counts of this clone. The rearrangement joins TRBV5-6 to TRBJ1-4; D is uncertain. Germline CDR1 SGHDT, CDR2 YYEEEE. The CDR3 has 16 residues. Trimming took 5 bases from V and 0 from J, leaving 14 bases between them. CDR3 region: CASSGYRLATNEKLFF. The CDR3 nucleotides are TGTGCCAGCAGTGGGTACCGACTGGCAACTAATGAAAAACTGTTTTTT.

The J gene is TRBJ1-2, the V gene TRBV30; D unresolved. In germline, CDR1 is GTSNPN, CDR2 SVGIG (reference sequence). The CDR3 consists of 13 residues. V was clipped by 0 bases and J by 7 bases, with 12 bases between them. CDR3 nucleotides: TGTGCCTGGAGTGTACGGGGTTTTCGTGGCTACACCTTC. Protein product: CAWSVRGFRGYTF.

The chain recombines TRBV10-1 with TRBJ2-6; D is ambiguous. Trimming stripped 3 bases from V and 3 bases from J, with 3 bases between. The germline V gene has CDR1 WNHNN and CDR2 SYGVQD (reference sequence). The CDR3 extends over 13 amino acids. CDR3 nucleotides: TGCGCCAGCAGTGAAAGTGGGGCCAACGTCCTGACTTTC. Protein product: CASSESGANVLTF.

This clone was observed a single time. J is TRBJ1-1 and V is TRBV4-3; D unresolved. V was shortened by 6 bases and J by 2 bases, with 13 bases between the two germline ends. Germline V lookup: CDR1 LGHNA, CDR2 YSLEER. This CDR3 has 14 residues. The CDR3 here is CASSPQGGNTEAFF. The CDR3 nucleotides are TGCGCCAGCAGTCCTCAAGGAGGTAACACTGAAGCTTTCTTT.

The chain links TRBV7-2 to TRBJ2-1; the match to TRBD1 covers 7 bases. CDR3 length equals 17 residues. Unmatched junction bases numbered 13, after V lost 3 bases and J lost 5 bases. CDR1 and CDR2 from the germline V gene are SGHTA and FQGNSA. The DNA of the CDR3 is TGTGCCAGCAGCTTGCACTACAGACCGGGACAGAACAATGAGCAGTTCTTC. Amino acid sequence: CASSLHYRPGQNNEQFF.

The gene calls are TRBV9 and TRBJ2-3; TRBD1 is a possible D gene (6 bases). Germline V gene sequence: CDR1 SGDLS, CDR2 YYNGEE. The CDR3 has 15 residues. V was clipped by 2 bases and J by 0 bases, with 10 bases between them. CDR3 nucleotide sequence: TGTGCCAGCAGCGTCGGGACAAAGAGCACAGATACGCAGTATTTT. It specifies CASSVGTKSTDTQYF.

This rearrangement joins TRBV2 to TRBJ1-2, with D possibly TRBD1 on 5 matching bases. V gave up 7 bases and J gave up 1 base, with 13 bases separating them. CDR3 length: 14 amino acids. Germline V lookup: CDR1 SNHLY, CDR2 FYNNEI. The CDR3 DNA reads TGTGCCAGCACCCTAGGAGGGGATAACTATGGCTACACCTTC. It yields the protein CASTLGGDNYGYTF.

The rearrangement joins TRBV30 to TRBJ2-3, with a possible D match to TRBD1 (5 bases). The V end was cut by 3 bases, the J end by 2 bases, with 15 bases between. Germline V CDR1 and CDR2: GTSNPN, SVGIG (reference sequence). This CDR3 has 15 amino acids. CDR3 in amino acids: CAWSDDRDPTDTQYF. The CDR3, as DNA: TGTGCCTGGAGCGATGACAGAGACCCCACAGATACGCAGTATTTT.

The rearrangement uses TRBV12-3 or TRBV12-4 and TRBJ2-7, with TRBD2 matching over 7 bases. V shed 6 bases and J 5 bases; nucleotides not matched to a gene: 7. This CDR3 is built from 13 residues. CDR3 amino acids: CASSGGGINEQYF. CDR3 DNA: TGTGCCAGCAGCGGGGGAGGGATCAACGAGCAGTACTTC.

V and J are TRBV7-2 and TRBJ1-1; D ambiguous. Germline loops: CDR1 SGHTA, CDR2 FQGNSA. The CDR3 loop spans 14 amino acids. V lost 5 bases, J lost 3 bases, and 13 bases lay in between. The chain's CDR3 is CASSRMWRDTEAFF. CDR3 in DNA: TGTGCCAGCAGCAGAATGTGGCGGGACACTGAAGCTTTCTTT. Full variable domain (missing parts from reference TRBV7-2 and TRBJ1-1): GAGVSQSPSNKVTEKGKDVELRCDPISGHTALYWYRQSLGQGLEFLIYFQGNSAPDKSGLPSDRFSAERTGGSVSTLTIQRTQQEDSAVYLCASSRMWRDTEAFFGQGTRLTVV.

The J gene is TRBJ2-2, the V gene TRBV11-3; no reliable D call. V was trimmed by 4 bases and J by 8 bases, leaving 11 bases between them. Germline assignment: CDR1 SGHNT and CDR2 YENEEA. This CDR3 is 13 amino acids long. This chain's CDR3 is CASSSSFGGELFF. CDR3 nucleotides: TGTGCCAGCAGCTCGTCTTTCGGGGGGGAGCTGTTTTTT.

J is TRBJ2-1 and V is TRBV28, with a tentative D call TRBD1 (5 bases). The CDR3 has 14 residues. Germline CDR1 reads MDHEN; CDR2 reads SYDVKM. V lost 3 bases and J 8 bases, leaving 14 bases between the germline ends. The CDR3 here is CASSFPGRAHEQFF. CDR3 nucleotide sequence: TGTGCCAGCAGTTTCCCCGGCAGGGCCCATGAGCAGTTCTTC.

The CDR3 DNA is TGTGCCAGCAGTCAAGGGACAGGGGGCAGGGAGCCCCAGCATTTT. Protein sequence: CASSQGTGGREPQHF. The chain recombines TRBV27 with TRBJ1-5; TRBD1 matches 12 bases. Trimming at V came to 5 bases and at J to 8 bases, leaving 7 bases not matched to a gene. Germline V CDR1 and CDR2: MNHEY, SMNVEV (reference sequence). CDR3 size: 15 residues.

This chain joins TRBV20-1 and TRBJ1-2; D not certain. Trimming took off 6 bases at V and 4 bases at J, with 9 bases between the two ends. The CDR3 totals 11 residues. The V gene's germline CDR1 is DFQATT and CDR2 SNEGSKA (reference sequence). The CDR3: CSALTVYGYTF. CDR3 in DNA: TGCAGTGCCCTGACGGTCTATGGCTACACCTTC.

The rearrangement links TRBV20-1 to TRBJ2-5, with 11 bases aligning to TRBD2. CDR1 DFQATT and CDR2 SNEGSKA come from the germline V gene (reference sequence). V lost 3 bases, J lost 2 bases, and 5 bases stayed unmatched. CDR3 length: 15 residues. The CDR3 spells CSASFGLAGQETQYF. CDR3 nucleotide sequence: TGCAGTGCTAGTTTTGGACTAGCGGGTCAAGAGACCCAGTACTTC.

The V and J genes are TRBV25-1 and TRBJ2-5; D might be TRBD1 or TRBD2, each matching 5 bases. The ends were cut back, 1 base at V and 9 bases at J, with 24 bases in the middle. There are 17 residues in the CDR3. The V gene's germline CDR1 is MGHDK and CDR2 SYGVNS. DNA for the CDR3: TGTGCCAGCAGTGAATCAAGCGGTCCCCCGACGGGGACCCCCCAGTACTTC. Translation gives CASSESSGPPTGTPQYF. The complete variable domain, with remaining parts taken from reference TRBV25-1 and TRBJ2-5, reads EADIYQTPRYLVIGTGKKITLECSQTMGHDKMYWYQQDPGMELHLIHYSYGVNSTEKGDLSSESTVSRIRTEHFPLTLESARPSHTSQYLCASSESSGPPTGTPQYFGPGTRLLVL.

This chain connects TRBV28 to TRBJ1-2, with TRBD1 as a possible D gene (5 bases). Germline CDR1 reads MDHEN; CDR2 reads SYDVKM. The CDR3 has 11 amino acids. V lost 3 bases and J 6 bases, leaving 5 bases between the germline ends. Here the CDR3 reads CASSFRDGYTF. In nucleotides, the CDR3 is TGTGCCAGCAGTTTCAGGGATGGCTACACCTTC.

This CDR3 is CASSEHRTNEKLFF. The CDR3, as DNA: TGTGCCAGCAGTGAACACAGAACTAATGAAAAACTGTTTTTT. This chain links TRBV2 with TRBJ1-4; D is unclear. Germline assignment: CDR1 SNHLY and CDR2 FYNNEI. The CDR3 is 14 residues long. Trimming took off 2 bases at V and 1 base at J, with 5 bases between the two ends. The entire variable domain, with the rest obtained from reference TRBV2 and TRBJ1-4, is as follows: EPEVTQTPSHQVTQMGQEVILRCVPISNHLYFYWYRQILGQKVEFLVSFYNNEISEKSEIFDDQFSVERPDGSNFTLKIRSTKLEDSAMYFCASSEHRTNEKLFFGSGTQLSVL.

This clone came up once. The chain recombines TRBV27 with TRBJ2-1, with TRBD1 as a possible D gene (6 bases). Germline V gene lookup returns CDR1 MNHEY and CDR2 SMNVEV (reference sequence). The CDR3 length is 14 residues. Deletions cut 7 bases from V and 0 bases from J, with 10 bases between. CDR3 residues: CASNPRGSYNEQFF. CDR3 DNA sequence: TGTGCCAGCAACCCCAGGGGCTCCTACAATGAGCAGTTCTTC.

The V call is TRBV7-2, the J call TRBJ1-1; no reliable D call. The CDR3 totals 13 residues. The V end lost 5 bases, the J end lost 1 base, and 8 bases lay between the germline ends. CDR1 is SGHTA, CDR2 FQGNSA, per germline. The CDR3 sequence: CASSPIPNTEAFF. The CDR3 DNA sequence: TGTGCCAGCAGCCCGATTCCGAACACTGAAGCTTTCTTT.

The V and J genes are TRBV27 and TRBJ1-1, with 9 bases that match TRBD1. The CDR3 is made up of 13 amino acids. Trimming removed 4 bases from V and 8 bases from J; junction bases left unmatched: 5. The germline CDR1 and CDR2 sequences are MNHEY and SMNVEV (reference sequence). DNA for the CDR3: TGTGCCAGCAGTTCGGGACAGGGAATCGAAGCTTTCTTT. It is translated as CASSSGQGIEAFF.